The entry below gives a single TCR beta chain sequence along with its context. Its antigen is still unknown. Per-base qualities were not stored, and no clone one base away is much larger. TCRbeta CDR3 regions were amplified from genomic DNA using the immunoSEQ Assay, a bias-controlled multiplex PCR. For the original study's pipeline: Nucleated cell counts per sample were estimated from amplification of reference gene primers within the assay. To quantify the absolute abundance of each unique TCRbeta CDR3 rearrangement, sequence reads were collapsed and filtered. For each sample, productive Simpson clonality was calculated by taking the square root of Simpson's diversity index across productive rearrangements. Sourced from immuneACCESS, this table was stored by TCRdb with only in-frame sequences that have V and J called. A share of the clones is absent; for the studies checked, an unresolved V gene accounts for under half, and the remainder has no known explanation. V, J and clone size reflect that table, while D and trimming were determined from the DNA. This sample gives about 210,000 clones in total; 90% to 95% of them show up just once. Approximately 1.2% of the sample lies in the top ten.

The data were obtained in a study of blood T cell repertoires in COVID-19 (dated by TCRdb to the early 2020s). Some background on the complete study: Collaborator samples came from the United States, Italy and Spain and covered acute and convalescent phases of COVID-19. A freely available public database, intended as a resource for researchers studying the immune response to SARS-CoV-2, is where the repertoires were released. Sample metadata almost always included a de-identified subject ID, COVID-19 status, age in years and sex. Where available, HLA class I and class II types were taken from metadata supplied by the sample provider and were not determined by assay-based typing. Samples were obtained from the ongoing ImmuneRACE study (first 160 participants) and from roughly 1,300 subjects provided by 6 global collaborators. Subjects who had been exposed to COVID-19, were actively infected with it, or had recovered from it provided the deeply sampled blood TCRbeta repertoires that made up the dataset. The material from the prospective study consisted of cDNA or gDNA derived from T cells, B-cell-depleted T cells, or PBMCs.

The paper's findings and limits, for the study overall: The amount of clinical and demographic metadata varied by source and participant and was provided uncurated.

Whole blood was collected in K2EDTA tubes by collaborating institutions according to the institutions' own protocols. For TCRbeta analysis, collaborator samples were shipped as frozen whole blood, as isolated PBMCs, or as DNA extracted from either sample type. The CDR3 runs 15 residues from the cysteine to the phenylalanine. CDR3 DNA only is kept here, 45 bases in frame from base 1. According to the germline V gene, CDR1 reads MNHEY and CDR2 reads SVGEGT. The junction shows trimming of 6 bases on V and 2 bases on J, and the gene matches do not reach 7 bases of it. The source is a man between 25 and 39 years old with acute or convalescent COVID-19. The V gene is TRBV6-2 or TRBV6-3 and the J gene is TRBJ2-5; 9 junctional bases match TRBD2. The sample consisted of peripheral blood. The CDR3 corresponds to CASSSSGGLQETQYF. The sequenced DNA is TGTGCCAGCAGCTCCAGCGGGGGGCTACAAGAGACCCAGTACTTC.